This T cell receptor beta chain was retrieved from a study of cytomegalovirus exposure and HLA in healthy donors. This clone was seen only once. The PCR contained 60 Vbeta and 13 Jbeta primers. Data came from immunoSEQ multiplex PCR; TCRdb stores just in-frame clones and leaves some out. The table has about 150,000 clones, approximately 84% seen once. V was cut by 0 bases and J by 2 bases, with 8 bases left in between. CDR1 is SGHDT, CDR2 YYEEEE, per germline. There are 14 residues in the CDR3. The J gene is TRBJ1-2, the V gene TRBV5-6; D is unresolved. Sequencing was done on a sample of PBMCs. The receptor was derived from a young woman in good health and CMV-seronegative. CDR3 residues: CASSLAGKNYGYTF. The CDR3 region has the DNA TGTGCCAGCAGCTTGGCGGGTAAGAACTATGGCTACACCTTC.